These T cell receptor beta chains were read from a single sample in a study of control samples from healthy donors and cancer patients. Here immunoSEQ multiplex PCR was the method, and the copy in TCRdb shows in-frame clones only, minus some. Counted here are 90,000 to 110,000 clones, 90% occurring once; the ten biggest clones make up 3.5% to 4.5%. The sample was blood. The source of these receptors is a human donor in good health. The donor label of this sample is uncertain. Both conserved end residues are part of each CDR3. D genes are given only for firm matches. Not all rows give a size; the values are once, few, many and, for expanded clones, a class.

j_gene: TRBJ2-5; abundance: .; len: 14; v_gene: TRBV7-8; d_gene: .; CDR3aa: CASRRVGGQETQYF; CDR3nt: TGTGCCAGCAGACGCGTTGGGGGGCAAGAGACCCAGTACTTC
j_gene: TRBJ1-2; abundance: .; len: 13; v_gene: TRBV21-1; d_gene: .; CDR3aa: CASSNGLAGGYTF; CDR3nt: TGTGCCAGCAGCAACGGTCTCGCCGGGGGCTACACCTTC
j_gene: TRBJ1-2; abundance: .; len: 13; v_gene: TRBV20-1; d_gene: .; CDR3aa: CSASTGHEVGYTF; CDR3nt: TGCAGTGCTAGTACGGGACACGAAGTTGGCTACACCTTC
j_gene: TRBJ2-7; abundance: .; len: 12; v_gene: TRBV12-5; d_gene: .; CDR3aa: CASGRYYYEQYF; CDR3nt: TGTGCTAGTGGTCGGTATTACTACGAGCAGTACTTC
j_gene: TRBJ1-6; abundance: .; len: 15; v_gene: TRBV5-1; d_gene: .; CDR3aa: CASSSGSGRGSPLHF; CDR3nt: TGCGCCAGCAGCTCGGGTTCTGGGCGGGGTTCACCCCTCCACTTT
j_gene: TRBJ2-3; abundance: .; len: 11; v_gene: TRBV6-5; d_gene: TRBD1; CDR3aa: CASSRDRVQYF; CDR3nt: TGTGCCAGCAGTCGGGACAGGGTGCAGTATTTT
j_gene: TRBJ2-2; abundance: .; len: 13; v_gene: TRBV2; d_gene: .; CDR3aa: CASRVIRDGELFF; CDR3nt: TGTGCCAGCAGAGTCATCCGGGACGGGGAGCTGTTTTTT
j_gene: TRBJ1-2; abundance: .; len: 14; v_gene: TRBV3-1/TRBV3-2; d_gene: .; CDR3aa: CASSQEFFPYGYTF; CDR3nt: TGTGCCAGCAGCCAAGAATTTTTTCCCTATGGCTACACCTTC
j_gene: TRBJ2-3; abundance: .; len: 14; v_gene: TRBV28; d_gene: .; CDR3aa: CASSASGAEDTQYF; CDR3nt: TGTGCCAGCAGCGCATCGGGGGCCGAAGATACGCAGTATTTT
j_gene: TRBJ1-2; abundance: .; len: 15; v_gene: TRBV3-1/TRBV3-2; d_gene: TRBD1; CDR3aa: CASSQDRQGPRGYTF; CDR3nt: TGTGCCAGCAGCCAAGACAGACAGGGGCCCCGGGGCTACACCTTC
j_gene: TRBJ1-6; abundance: .; len: 14; v_gene: TRBV9; d_gene: .; CDR3aa: CASSASGSDSPLHF; CDR3nt: TGTGCCAGCAGCGCGTCAGGGAGCGATTCACCCCTCCACTTT
j_gene: TRBJ1-4; abundance: .; len: 15; v_gene: TRBV11-2; d_gene: .; CDR3aa: CASRDGGRNNEKLFF; CDR3nt: TGTGCCAGCAGGGATGGGGGGCGGAATAATGAAAAACTGTTTTTT
j_gene: TRBJ1-1; abundance: .; len: 14; v_gene: TRBV29-1; d_gene: TRBD1; CDR3aa: CSVSGTGGNTEAFF; CDR3nt: TGCAGCGTTTCCGGGACAGGGGGTAACACTGAAGCTTTCTTT
j_gene: TRBJ1-4; abundance: once; len: 15; v_gene: TRBV5-6; d_gene: TRBD1; CDR3aa: CASSRPQGGVEKLFF; CDR3nt: TGTGCCAGCAGCCGACCACAGGGGGGAGTTGAAAAACTGTTTTTT
j_gene: TRBJ2-7; abundance: .; len: 13; v_gene: TRBV20-1; d_gene: .; CDR3aa: CSASIGTRYEQYF; CDR3nt: TGCAGTGCTAGTATAGGGACCAGATACGAGCAGTACTTC
j_gene: TRBJ1-2; abundance: .; len: 14; v_gene: TRBV6-6; d_gene: .; CDR3aa: CASRPENGFYGYTF; CDR3nt: TGTGCCAGCAGACCAGAAAATGGATTCTATGGCTACACCTTC
j_gene: TRBJ1-1; abundance: .; len: 11; v_gene: TRBV7-2; d_gene: TRBD1; CDR3aa: CASRGTGQAFF; CDR3nt: TGTGCCAGCAGAGGGACAGGGCAAGCTTTCTTT
j_gene: TRBJ1-2; abundance: .; len: 15; v_gene: TRBV19; d_gene: .; CDR3aa: CASSSTRGREDGYTF; CDR3nt: TGTGCCAGTAGTTCAACCCGGGGCAGGGAGGATGGCTACACCTTC
j_gene: TRBJ2-7; abundance: .; len: 15; v_gene: TRBV6-2/TRBV6-3; d_gene: .; CDR3aa: CASSLDAGQAREQYF; CDR3nt: TGTGCCAGCAGTTTAGATGCGGGGCAGGCCCGCGAGCAGTACTTC
j_gene: TRBJ1-5; abundance: .; len: 14; v_gene: TRBV18; d_gene: .; CDR3aa: CASSPGVSNQPQHF; CDR3nt: TGTGCCAGCTCACCAGGGGTTAGCAATCAGCCCCAGCATTTT
j_gene: TRBJ1-4; abundance: .; len: 15; v_gene: TRBV5-1; d_gene: .; CDR3aa: CASSLGQQYNEKLFF; CDR3nt: TGCGCCAGCAGCTTGGGCCAGCAGTATAATGAAAAACTGTTTTTT
j_gene: TRBJ2-1; abundance: .; len: 15; v_gene: TRBV3-1/TRBV3-2; d_gene: .; CDR3aa: CASSQGGTDNNEQFF; CDR3nt: TGTGCCAGCAGCCAAGGAGGGACGGACAACAATGAGCAGTTCTTC
j_gene: TRBJ2-5; abundance: .; len: 15; v_gene: TRBV9; d_gene: TRBD1; CDR3aa: CASSVGRQGAETQYF; CDR3nt: TGTGCCAGCAGCGTAGGCCGACAGGGGGCAGAGACCCAGTACTTC